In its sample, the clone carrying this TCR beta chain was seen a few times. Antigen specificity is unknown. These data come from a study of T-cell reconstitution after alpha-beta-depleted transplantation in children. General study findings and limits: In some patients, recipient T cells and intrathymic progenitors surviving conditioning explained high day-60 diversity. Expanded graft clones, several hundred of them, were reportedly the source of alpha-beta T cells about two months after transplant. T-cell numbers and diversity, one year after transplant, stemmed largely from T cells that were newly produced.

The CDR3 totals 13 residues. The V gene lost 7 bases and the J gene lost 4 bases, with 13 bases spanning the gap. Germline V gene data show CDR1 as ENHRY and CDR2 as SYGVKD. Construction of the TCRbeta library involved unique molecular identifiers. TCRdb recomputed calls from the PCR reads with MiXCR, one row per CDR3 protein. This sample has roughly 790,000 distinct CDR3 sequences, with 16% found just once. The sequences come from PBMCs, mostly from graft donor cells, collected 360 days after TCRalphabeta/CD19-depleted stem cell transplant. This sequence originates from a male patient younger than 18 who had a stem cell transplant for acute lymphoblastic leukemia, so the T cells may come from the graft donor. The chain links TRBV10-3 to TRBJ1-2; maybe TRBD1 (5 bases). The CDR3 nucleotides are TGTGCCATCACCCCGCAGGGAACCTATGGCTACACCTTC. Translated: CAITPQGTYGYTF.